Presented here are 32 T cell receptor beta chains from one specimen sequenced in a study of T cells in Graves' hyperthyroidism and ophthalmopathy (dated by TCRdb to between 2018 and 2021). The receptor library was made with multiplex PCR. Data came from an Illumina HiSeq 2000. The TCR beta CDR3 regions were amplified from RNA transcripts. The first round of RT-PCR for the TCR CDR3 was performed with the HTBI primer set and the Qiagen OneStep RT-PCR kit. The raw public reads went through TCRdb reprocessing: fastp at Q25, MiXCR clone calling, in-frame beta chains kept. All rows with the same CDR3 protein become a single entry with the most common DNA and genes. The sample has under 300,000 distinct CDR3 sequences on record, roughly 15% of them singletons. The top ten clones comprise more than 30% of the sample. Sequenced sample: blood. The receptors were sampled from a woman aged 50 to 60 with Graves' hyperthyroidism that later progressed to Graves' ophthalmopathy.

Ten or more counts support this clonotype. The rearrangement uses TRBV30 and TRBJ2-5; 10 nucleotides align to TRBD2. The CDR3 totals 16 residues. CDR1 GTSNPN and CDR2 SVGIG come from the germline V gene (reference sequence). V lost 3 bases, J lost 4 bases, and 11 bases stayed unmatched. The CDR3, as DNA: TGTGCCTGGAGACTAGCGGGATGGGGGTTCGGAGAGACCCAGTACTTC. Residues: CAWRLAGWGFGETQYF.

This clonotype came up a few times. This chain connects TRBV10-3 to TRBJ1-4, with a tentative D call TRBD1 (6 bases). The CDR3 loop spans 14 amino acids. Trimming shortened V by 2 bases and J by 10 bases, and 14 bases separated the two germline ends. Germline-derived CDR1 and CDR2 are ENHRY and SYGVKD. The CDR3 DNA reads TGTGCCATCAGTGAGAAGGGACAAGGTCGAAAACTGTTTTTT. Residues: CAISEKGQGRKLFF.

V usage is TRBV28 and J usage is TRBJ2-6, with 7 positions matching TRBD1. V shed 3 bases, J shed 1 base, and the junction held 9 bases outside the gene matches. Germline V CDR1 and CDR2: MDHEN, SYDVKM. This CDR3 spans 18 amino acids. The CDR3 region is CASSFWETGSSGANVLTF. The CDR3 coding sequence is TGTGCCAGCAGTTTTTGGGAGACAGGGTCTTCTGGGGCCAACGTCCTGACTTTC.

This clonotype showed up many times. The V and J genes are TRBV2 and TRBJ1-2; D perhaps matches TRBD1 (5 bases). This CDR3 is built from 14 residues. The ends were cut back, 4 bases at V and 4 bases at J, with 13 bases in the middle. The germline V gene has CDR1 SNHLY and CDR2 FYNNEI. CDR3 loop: CASSARGDSYGYTF. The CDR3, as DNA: TGTGCCAGCAGTGCCCGGGGGGATAGCTATGGCTACACCTTC. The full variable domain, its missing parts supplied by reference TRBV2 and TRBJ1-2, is EPEVTQTPSHQVTQMGQEVILRCVPISNHLYFYWYRQILGQKVEFLVSFYNNEISEKSEIFDDQFSVERPDGSNFTLKIRSTKLEDSAMYFCASSARGDSYGYTFGSGTRLTVV.

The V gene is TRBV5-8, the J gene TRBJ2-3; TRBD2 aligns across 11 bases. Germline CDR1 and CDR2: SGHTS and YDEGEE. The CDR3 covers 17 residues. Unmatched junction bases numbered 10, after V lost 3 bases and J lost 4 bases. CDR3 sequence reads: CASSSRLAGGVADTQYF. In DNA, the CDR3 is TGTGCCAGCAGCTCACGGTTAGCGGGAGGGGTTGCAGATACGCAGTATTTT.

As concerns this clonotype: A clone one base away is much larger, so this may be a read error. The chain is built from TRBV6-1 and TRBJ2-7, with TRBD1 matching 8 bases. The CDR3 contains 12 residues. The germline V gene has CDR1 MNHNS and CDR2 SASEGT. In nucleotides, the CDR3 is TGTGCCAGCTTGTCAGGGGGCTACGAGCTGTACTTC. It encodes CASLSGGYELYF.

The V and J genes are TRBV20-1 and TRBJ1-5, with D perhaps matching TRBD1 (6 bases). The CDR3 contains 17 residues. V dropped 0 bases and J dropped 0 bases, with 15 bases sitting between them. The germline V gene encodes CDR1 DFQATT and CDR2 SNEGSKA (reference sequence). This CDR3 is CSARDPQGPYSNQPQHF. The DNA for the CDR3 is TGCAGTGCTAGAGACCCACAGGGACCTTATAGCAATCAGCCCCAGCATTTT.

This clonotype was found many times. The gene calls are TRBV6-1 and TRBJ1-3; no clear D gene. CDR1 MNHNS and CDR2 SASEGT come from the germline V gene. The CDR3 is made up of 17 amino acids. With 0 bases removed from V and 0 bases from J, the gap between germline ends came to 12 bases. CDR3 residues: CASSEALFVISGNTIYF. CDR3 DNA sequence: TGTGCCAGCAGTGAAGCGCTTTTTGTCATCTCTGGAAACACCATATATTTT.

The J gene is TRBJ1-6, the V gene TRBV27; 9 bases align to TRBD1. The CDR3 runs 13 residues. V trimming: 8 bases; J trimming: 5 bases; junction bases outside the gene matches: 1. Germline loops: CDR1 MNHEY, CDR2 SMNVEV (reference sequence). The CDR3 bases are TGTGCCAGCCGGACAGGGGATAATTCACCCCTCCACTTT. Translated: CASRTGDNSPLHF.

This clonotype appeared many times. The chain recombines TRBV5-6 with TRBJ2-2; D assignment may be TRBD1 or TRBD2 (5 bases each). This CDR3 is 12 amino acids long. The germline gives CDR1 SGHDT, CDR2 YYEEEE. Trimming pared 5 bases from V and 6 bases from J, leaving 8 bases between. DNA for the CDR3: TGTGCCAGCAGTAGGGGAGCCGGGGAGCTGTTTTTT. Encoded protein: CASSRGAGELFF.

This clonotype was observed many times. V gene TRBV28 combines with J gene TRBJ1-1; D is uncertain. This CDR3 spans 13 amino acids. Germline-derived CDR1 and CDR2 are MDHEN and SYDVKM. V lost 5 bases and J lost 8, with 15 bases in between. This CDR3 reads CASSLAQKREAFF. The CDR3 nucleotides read TGTGCCAGCAGTCTGGCCCAAAAGAGGGAAGCTTTCTTT.

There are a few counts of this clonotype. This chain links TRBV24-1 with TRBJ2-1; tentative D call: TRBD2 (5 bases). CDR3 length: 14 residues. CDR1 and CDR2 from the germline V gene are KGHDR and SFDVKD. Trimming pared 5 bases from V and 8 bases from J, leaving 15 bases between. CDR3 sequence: CATSAGIGLDEQFF. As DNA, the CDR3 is TGTGCCACCAGTGCGGGAATAGGATTGGATGAGCAGTTCTTC.

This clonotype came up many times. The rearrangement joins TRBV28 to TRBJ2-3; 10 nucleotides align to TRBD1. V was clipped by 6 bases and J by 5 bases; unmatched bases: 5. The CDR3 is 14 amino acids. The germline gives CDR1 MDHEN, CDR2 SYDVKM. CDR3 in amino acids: CASRGTGVEDTQYF. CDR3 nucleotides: TGTGCCAGCAGGGGGACAGGGGTTGAAGATACGCAGTATTTT. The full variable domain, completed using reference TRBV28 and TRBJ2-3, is DVKVTQSSRYLVKRTGEKVFLECVQDMDHENMFWYRQDPGLGLRLIYFSYDVKMKEKGDIPEGYSVSREKKERFSLILESASTNQTSMYLCASRGTGVEDTQYFGPGTRLTVL.

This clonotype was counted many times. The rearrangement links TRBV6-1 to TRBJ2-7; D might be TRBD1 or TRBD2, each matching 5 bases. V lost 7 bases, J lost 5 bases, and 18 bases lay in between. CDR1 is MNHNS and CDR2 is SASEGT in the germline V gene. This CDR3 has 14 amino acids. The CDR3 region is CASTERGDWDEQYF. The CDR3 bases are TGTGCCAGCACTGAGAGGGGAGATTGGGACGAGCAGTACTTC.

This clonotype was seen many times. The DNA of the CDR3 is TGTGCCAGCAGCTTAGTTTCAACTAATGAAAAACTGTTTTTT. Its protein is CASSLVSTNEKLFF. The chain has TRBV7-9 and TRBJ1-4; no firm D call. V was clipped by 1 base and J by 0 bases, with 3 bases between them. The length of the CDR3 is 14 residues. CDR1 and CDR2 (germline): SEHNR, FQNEAQ (reference sequence).

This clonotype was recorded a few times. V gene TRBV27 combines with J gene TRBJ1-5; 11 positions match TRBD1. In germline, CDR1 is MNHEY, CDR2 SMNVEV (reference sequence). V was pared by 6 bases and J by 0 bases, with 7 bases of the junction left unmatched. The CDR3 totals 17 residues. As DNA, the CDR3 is TGTGCCAGCAGAAGGACAGGGGGCAGGGATAGCAATCAGCCCCAGCATTTT. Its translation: CASRRTGGRDSNQPQHF.

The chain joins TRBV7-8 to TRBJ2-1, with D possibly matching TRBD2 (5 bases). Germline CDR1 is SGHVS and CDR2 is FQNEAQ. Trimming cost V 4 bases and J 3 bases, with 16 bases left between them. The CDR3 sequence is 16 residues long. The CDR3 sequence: CASSSRTGIVYNEQFF. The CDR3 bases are TGTGCCAGCAGCTCTCGGACCGGGATTGTCTACAATGAGCAGTTCTTC.

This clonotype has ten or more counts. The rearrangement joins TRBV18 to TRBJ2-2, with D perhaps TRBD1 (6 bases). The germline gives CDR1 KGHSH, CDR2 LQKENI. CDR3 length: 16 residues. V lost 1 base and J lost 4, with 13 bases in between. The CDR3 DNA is TGTGCCAGCTCACCACGGGCAGGGGCCGCCACCGGGGAGCTGTTTTTT. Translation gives CASSPRAGAATGELFF.

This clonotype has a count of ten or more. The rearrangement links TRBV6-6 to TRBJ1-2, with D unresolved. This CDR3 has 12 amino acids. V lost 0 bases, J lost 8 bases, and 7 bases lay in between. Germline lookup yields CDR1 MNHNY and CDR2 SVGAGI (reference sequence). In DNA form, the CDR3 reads TGTGCCAGCAGTTACTCCAAAGGGGGCTACACCTTC. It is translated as CASSYSKGGYTF.

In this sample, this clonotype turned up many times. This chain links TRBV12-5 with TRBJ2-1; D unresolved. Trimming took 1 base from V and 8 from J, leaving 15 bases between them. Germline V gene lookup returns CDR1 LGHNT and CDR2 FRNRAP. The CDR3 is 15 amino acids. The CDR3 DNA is TGTGCTAGTGGTTTGGCCCCGGGCCCGCCGGATGAGCAGTTCTTC. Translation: CASGLAPGPPDEQFF.

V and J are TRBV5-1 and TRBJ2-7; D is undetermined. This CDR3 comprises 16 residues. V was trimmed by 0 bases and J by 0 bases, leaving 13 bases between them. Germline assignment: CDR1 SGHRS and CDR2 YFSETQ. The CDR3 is CASSLVQESASYEQYF. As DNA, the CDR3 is TGCGCCAGCAGCTTGGTCCAGGAATCTGCCTCCTACGAGCAGTACTTC.

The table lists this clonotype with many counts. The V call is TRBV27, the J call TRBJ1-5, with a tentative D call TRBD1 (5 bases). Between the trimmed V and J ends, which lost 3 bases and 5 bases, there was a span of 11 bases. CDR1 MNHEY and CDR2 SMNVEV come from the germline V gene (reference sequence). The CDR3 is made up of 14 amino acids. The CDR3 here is CASSFGRGDQPQHF. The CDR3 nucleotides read TGTGCCAGCAGTTTTGGTAGGGGTGATCAGCCCCAGCATTTT.

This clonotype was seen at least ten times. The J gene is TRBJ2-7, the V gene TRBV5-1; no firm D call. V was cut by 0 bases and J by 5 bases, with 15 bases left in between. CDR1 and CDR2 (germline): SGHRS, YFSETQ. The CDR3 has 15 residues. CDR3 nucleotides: TGCGCCAGCAGCTTGGAGTCGACGAGACTCCACGAGCAGTACTTC. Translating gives CASSLESTRLHEQYF.

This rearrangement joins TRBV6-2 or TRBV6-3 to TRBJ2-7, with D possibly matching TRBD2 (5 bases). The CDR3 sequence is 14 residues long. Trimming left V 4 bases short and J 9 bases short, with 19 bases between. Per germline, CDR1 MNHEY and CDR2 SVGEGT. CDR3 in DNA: TGTGCCAGCAGTTCTGCCCCACCCCGCCGGGGGCAGTACTTC. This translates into CASSSAPPRRGQYF.

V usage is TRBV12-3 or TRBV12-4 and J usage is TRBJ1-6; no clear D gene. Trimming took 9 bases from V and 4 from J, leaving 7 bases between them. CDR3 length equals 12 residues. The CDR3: CASGRYNSPLHF. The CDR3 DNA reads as TGTGCCAGTGGACGGTATAATTCACCCCTCCACTTT.

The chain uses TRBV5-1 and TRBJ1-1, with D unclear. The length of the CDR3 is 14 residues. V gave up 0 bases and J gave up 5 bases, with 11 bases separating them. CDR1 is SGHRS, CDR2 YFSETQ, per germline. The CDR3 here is CASSLVMGETEAFF. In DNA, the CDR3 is TGCGCCAGCAGCTTGGTCATGGGTGAAACTGAAGCTTTCTTT.

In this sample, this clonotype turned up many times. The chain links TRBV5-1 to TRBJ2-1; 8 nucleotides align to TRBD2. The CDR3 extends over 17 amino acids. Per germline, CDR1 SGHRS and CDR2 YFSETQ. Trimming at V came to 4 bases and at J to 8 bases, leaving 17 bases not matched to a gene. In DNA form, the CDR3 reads TGCGCCAGCAGCCTGGGAGGTGGGGCTAGCGGGTTTCATGAGCAGTTCTTC. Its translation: CASSLGGGASGFHEQFF.

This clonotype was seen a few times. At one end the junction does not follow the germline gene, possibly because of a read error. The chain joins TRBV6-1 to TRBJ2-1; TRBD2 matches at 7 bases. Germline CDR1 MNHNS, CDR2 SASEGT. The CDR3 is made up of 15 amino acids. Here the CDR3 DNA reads TGTGCCAACAGTCTTTTTAGCGGGTCCTACAATGAGCAGTTCTTC. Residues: CANSLFSGSYNEQFF.

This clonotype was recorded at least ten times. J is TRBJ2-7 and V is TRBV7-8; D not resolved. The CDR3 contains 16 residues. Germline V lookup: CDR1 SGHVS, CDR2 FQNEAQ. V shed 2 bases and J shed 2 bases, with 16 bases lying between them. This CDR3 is CASSLIYPSTPYEQYF. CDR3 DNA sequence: TGTGCCAGCAGCTTAATTTACCCCTCTACCCCCTACGAGCAGTACTTC.

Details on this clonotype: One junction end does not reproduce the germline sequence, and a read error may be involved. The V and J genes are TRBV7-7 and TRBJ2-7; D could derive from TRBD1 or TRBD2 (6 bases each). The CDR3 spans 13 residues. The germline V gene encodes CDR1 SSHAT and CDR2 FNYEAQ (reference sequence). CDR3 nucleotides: TGTGCTAGCAGCTCAGTCGGGGGCAGTGAGCAGTACTTC. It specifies CASSSVGGSEQYF.

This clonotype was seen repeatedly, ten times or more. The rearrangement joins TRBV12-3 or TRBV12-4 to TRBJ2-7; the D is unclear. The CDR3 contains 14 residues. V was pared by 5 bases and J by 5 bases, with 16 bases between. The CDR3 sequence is CASSLAPGRNEQYF. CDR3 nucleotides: TGTGCCAGCAGTCTTGCGCCGGGCCGGAACGAGCAGTACTTC.

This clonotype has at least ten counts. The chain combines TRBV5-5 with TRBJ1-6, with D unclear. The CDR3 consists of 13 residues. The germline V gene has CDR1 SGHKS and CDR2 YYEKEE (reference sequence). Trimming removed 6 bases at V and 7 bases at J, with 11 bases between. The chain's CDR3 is CASTPLENSPLHF. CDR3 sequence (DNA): TGTGCCAGCACCCCTCTGGAGAATTCACCCCTCCACTTT.